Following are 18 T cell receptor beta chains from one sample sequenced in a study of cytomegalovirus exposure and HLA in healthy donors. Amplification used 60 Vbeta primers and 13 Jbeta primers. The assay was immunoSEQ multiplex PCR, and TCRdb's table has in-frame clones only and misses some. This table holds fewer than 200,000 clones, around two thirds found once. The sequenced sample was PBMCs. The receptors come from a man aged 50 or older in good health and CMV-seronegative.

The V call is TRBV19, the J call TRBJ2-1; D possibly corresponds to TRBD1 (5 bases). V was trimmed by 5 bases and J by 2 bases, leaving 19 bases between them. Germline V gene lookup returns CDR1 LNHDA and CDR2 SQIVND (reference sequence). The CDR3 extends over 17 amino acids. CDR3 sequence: CASSFKSTVGPYNEQFF. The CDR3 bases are TGTGCCAGTAGTTTTAAATCGACAGTGGGCCCCTACAATGAGCAGTTCTTC.

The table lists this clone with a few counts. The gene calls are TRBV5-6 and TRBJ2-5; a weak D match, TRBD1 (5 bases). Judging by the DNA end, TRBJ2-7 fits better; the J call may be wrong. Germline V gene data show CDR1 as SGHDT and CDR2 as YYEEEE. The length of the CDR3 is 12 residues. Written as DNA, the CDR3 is TGTGCCAGCAGCTCCGGACAAGGCGAGCAGTACTTC. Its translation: CASSSGQGEQYF.

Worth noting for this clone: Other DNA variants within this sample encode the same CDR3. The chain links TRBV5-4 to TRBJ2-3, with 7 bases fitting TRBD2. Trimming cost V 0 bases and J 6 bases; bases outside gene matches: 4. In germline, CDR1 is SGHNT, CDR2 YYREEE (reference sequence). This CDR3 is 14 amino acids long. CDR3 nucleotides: TGTGCCAGCAGCTTGGGGGGGGGTGGGGATACGCAGTATTTT. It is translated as CASSLGGGGDTQYF. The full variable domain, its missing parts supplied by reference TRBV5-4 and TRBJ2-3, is ETGVTQSPTHLIKTRGQQVTLRCSSQSGHNTVSWYQQALGQGPQFIFQYYREEENGRGNFPPRFSGLQFPNYSSELNVNALELDDSALYLCASSLGGGGDTQYFGPGTRLTVL.

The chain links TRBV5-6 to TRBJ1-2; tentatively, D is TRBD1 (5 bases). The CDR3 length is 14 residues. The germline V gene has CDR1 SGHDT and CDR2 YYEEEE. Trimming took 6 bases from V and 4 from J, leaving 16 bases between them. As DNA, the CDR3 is TGTGCCAGCACCTTATCAGGGTTTTTCTATGGCTACACCTTC. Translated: CASTLSGFFYGYTF. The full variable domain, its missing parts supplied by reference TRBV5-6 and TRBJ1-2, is DAGVTQSPTHLIKTRGQQVTLRCSPKSGHDTVSWYQQALGQGPQFIFQYYEEEERQRGNFPDRFSGHQFPNYSSELNVNALLLGDSALYLCASTLSGFFYGYTFGSGTRLTVV.

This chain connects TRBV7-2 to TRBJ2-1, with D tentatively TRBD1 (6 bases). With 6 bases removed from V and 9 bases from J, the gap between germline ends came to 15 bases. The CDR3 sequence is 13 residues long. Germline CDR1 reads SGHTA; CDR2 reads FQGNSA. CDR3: CASRHRPRGEQFF. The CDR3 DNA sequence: TGTGCCAGCAGACATCGGCCCAGGGGTGAGCAGTTCTTC.

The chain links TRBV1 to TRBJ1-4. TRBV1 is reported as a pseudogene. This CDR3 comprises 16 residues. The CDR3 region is CTSSPGKWGGNEKLFF. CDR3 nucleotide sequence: TGCACCAGCAGCCCAGGAAAATGGGGGGGGAATGAAAAACTGTTTTTT.

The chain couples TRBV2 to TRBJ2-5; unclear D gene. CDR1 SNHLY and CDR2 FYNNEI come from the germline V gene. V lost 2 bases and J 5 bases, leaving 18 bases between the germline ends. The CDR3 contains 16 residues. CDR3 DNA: TGTGCCAGCAGTGAATTCGCTGACTGGAGCAAGGAGACCCAGTACTTC. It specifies CASSEFADWSKETQYF.

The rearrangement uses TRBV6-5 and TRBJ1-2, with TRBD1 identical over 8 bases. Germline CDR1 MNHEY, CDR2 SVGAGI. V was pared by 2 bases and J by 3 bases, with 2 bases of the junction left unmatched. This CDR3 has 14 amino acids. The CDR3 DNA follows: TGTGCCAGCAGTTACCGGGACAGGTACTATGGCTACACCTTC. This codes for CASSYRDRYYGYTF.

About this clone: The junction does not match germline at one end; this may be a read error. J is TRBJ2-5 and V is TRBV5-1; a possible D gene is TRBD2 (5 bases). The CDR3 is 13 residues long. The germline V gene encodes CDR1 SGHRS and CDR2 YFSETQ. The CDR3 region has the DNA TGCACCAGCAGCTTGAGTGGAGGAGAGACCCAGTACTTC. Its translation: CTSSLSGGETQYF. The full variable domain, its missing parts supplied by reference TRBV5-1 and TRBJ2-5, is KAGVTQTPRYLIKTRGQQVTLSCSPISGHRSVSWYQQTPGQGLQFLFEYFSETQRNKGNFPGRFSGRQFSNSRSEMNVSTLELGDSALYLCTSSLSGGETQYFGPGTRLLVL.

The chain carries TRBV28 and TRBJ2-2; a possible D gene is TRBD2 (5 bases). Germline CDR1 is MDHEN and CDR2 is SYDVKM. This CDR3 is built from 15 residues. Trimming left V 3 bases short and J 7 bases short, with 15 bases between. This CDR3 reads CASSLSDSRGGELFF. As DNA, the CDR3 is TGTGCCAGCAGTTTGTCGGACTCCCGGGGCGGGGAGCTGTTTTTT.

The CDR3 region is CASTFDRFTDTQYF. For the CDR3, the DNA is TGTGCCAGCACCTTCGACAGGTTCACAGATACGCAGTATTTT. The chain uses TRBV28 and TRBJ2-3, with D perhaps matching TRBD1 (6 bases). There are 14 residues in the CDR3. V was clipped by 7 bases and J by 2 bases, with 13 bases between them. CDR1 and CDR2 from the germline V gene are MDHEN and SYDVKM. The full variable domain, its missing parts supplied by reference TRBV28 and TRBJ2-3, is DVKVTQSSRYLVKRTGEKVFLECVQDMDHENMFWYRQDPGLGLRLIYFSYDVKMKEKGDIPEGYSVSREKKERFSLILESASTNQTSMYLCASTFDRFTDTQYFGPGTRLTVL.

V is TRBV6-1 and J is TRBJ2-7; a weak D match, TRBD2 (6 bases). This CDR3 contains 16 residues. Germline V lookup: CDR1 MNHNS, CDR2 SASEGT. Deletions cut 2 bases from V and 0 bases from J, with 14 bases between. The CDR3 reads CASSEPLRDFSYEQYF. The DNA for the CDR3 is TGTGCCAGCAGTGAACCGCTCCGGGACTTCTCCTACGAGCAGTACTTC.

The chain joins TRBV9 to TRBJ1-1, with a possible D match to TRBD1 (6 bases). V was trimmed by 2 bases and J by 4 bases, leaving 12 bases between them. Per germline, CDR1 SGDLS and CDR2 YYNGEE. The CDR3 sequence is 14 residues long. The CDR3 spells CASSVSRGGTEAFF. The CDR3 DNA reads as TGTGCCAGCAGCGTTTCCCGAGGGGGCACTGAAGCTTTCTTT.

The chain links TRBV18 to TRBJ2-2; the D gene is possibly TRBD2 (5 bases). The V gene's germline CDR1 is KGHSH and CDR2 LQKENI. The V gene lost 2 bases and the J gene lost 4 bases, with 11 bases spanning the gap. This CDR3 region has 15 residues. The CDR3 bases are TGTGCCAGCTCACCAAGGGCAGAGGGCACCGGGGAGCTGTTTTTT. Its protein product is CASSPRAEGTGELFF.

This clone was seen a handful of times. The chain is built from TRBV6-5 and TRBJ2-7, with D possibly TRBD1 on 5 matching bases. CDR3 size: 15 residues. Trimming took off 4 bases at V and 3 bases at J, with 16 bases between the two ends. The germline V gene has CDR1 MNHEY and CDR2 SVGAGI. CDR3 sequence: CASSSADRTFYEQYF. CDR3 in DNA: TGTGCCAGCAGTTCGGCCGACAGAACATTCTACGAGCAGTACTTC.

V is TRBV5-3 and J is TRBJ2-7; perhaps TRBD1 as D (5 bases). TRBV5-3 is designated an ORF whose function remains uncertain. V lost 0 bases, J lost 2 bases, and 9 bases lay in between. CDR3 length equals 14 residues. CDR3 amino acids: CARSLGGPTYEQYF. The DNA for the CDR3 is TGTGCCAGAAGCTTGGGGGGCCCAACCTACGAGCAGTACTTC.

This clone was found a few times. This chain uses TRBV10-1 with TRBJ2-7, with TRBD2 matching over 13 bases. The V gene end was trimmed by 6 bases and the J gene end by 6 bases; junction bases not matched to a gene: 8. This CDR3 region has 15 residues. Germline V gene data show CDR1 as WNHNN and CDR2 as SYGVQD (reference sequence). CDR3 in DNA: TGCGCCAGCAGCCCGACTAGCGGGGGGCTGGGCGAGCAGTACTTC. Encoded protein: CASSPTSGGLGEQYF.

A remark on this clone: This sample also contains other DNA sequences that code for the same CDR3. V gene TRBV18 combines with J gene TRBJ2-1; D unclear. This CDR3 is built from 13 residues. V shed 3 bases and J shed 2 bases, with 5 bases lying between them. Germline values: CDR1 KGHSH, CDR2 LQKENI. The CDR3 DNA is TGTGCCAGCTCACCCCGGGCCTACAATGAGCAGTTCTTC. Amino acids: CASSPRAYNEQFF.